The 13 T cell receptor beta chains given below trace back to one sample, sequenced in a study of T-cell reconstitution after alpha-beta-depleted transplantation in children. Preparing the TCRbeta library involved the use of unique molecular identifiers. One entry per CDR3 protein, called by TCRdb with MiXCR from the PCR reads. The repertoire consists of under 85,000 distinct CDR3 sequences, with 15% to 20% occurring once and the leading ten covering about half. Sequenced material: PBMCs, mostly from graft donor cells, taken 360 days after TCRalphabeta/CD19-depleted stem cell transplant. These receptors were collected from a male patient aged 2 to 10 who had a stem cell transplant for acute lymphoblastic leukemia, so the T cells may come from the graft donor.

In this sample, this clonotype turned up many times. This chain joins TRBV5-1 and TRBJ1-6, with TRBD1 matching over 7 bases. Germline V gives CDR1 SGHRS, CDR2 YFSETQ. The junction had 9 bases not matched to a gene; V was cut back by 4 bases and J by 8 bases. This CDR3 has 15 amino acids. The CDR3 DNA follows: TGCGCCAGCAGCCAGTCAACAGGGGAGGATTCACCCCTCCACTTT. This sequence encodes CASSQSTGEDSPLHF.

The gene calls are TRBV5-5 and TRBJ2-4; TRBD2 agrees at 11 bases. Germline V gene data show CDR1 as SGHKS and CDR2 as YYEKEE (reference sequence). The CDR3 runs to 17 residues. The V segment lost 4 bases and the J segment 2 bases; nucleotides outside the gene matches: 8. The CDR3 bases are TGTGCCAGCAGCCCTGTGTTAGCGGGAGGGCCCAAAAACATTCAGTACTTC. This gives the protein CASSPVLAGGPKNIQYF.

This sequence joins TRBV7-9 and TRBJ2-1; D uncertain. The V gene's germline CDR1 is SEHNR and CDR2 FQNEAQ (reference sequence). The V end was cut by 6 bases, the J end by 5 bases, with 23 bases between. The CDR3 runs 17 residues. The CDR3 sequence is CASSRVVVPGSHNEQFF. In DNA form, the CDR3 reads TGTGCCAGCAGTCGGGTAGTAGTCCCCGGGTCTCACAATGAGCAGTTCTTC.

This rearrangement joins TRBV5-1 to TRBJ2-2, with TRBD1 matching 10 bases. This CDR3 spans 15 amino acids. V dropped 3 bases and J dropped 6; count of bases not matched to a gene: 5. Germline CDR1 SGHRS, CDR2 YFSETQ. The CDR3 reads CASSSGQGRSGELFF. The CDR3 DNA follows: TGCGCCAGCAGCTCGGGACAGGGGAGGTCCGGGGAGCTGTTTTTT. The full variable domain, with the rest looked up from reference TRBV5-1 and TRBJ2-2, is KAGVTQTPRYLIKTRGQQVTLSCSPISGHRSVSWYQQTPGQGLQFLFEYFSETQRNKGNFPGRFSGRQFSNSRSEMNVSTLELGDSALYLCASSSGQGRSGELFFGEGSRLTVL.

This clonotype has a handful of counts. This chain uses TRBV12-5 with TRBJ2-3; tentative D call: TRBD2 (6 bases). V was clipped by 1 base and J by 0 bases, with 8 bases between them. The CDR3 covers 15 residues. Germline values: CDR1 LGHNT, CDR2 FRNRAP. CDR3 bases: TGTGCTAGTGGTTTGGGGACTACTAGCACAGATACGCAGTATTTT. Its translation is CASGLGTTSTDTQYF.

This clonotype was counted only a few times. V and J are TRBV7-9 and TRBJ2-5; no reliable D call. Germline CDR1 SEHNR, CDR2 FQNEAQ (reference sequence). V gave up 4 bases and J gave up 3 bases, with 15 bases separating them. The CDR3 runs to 15 residues. CDR3 in DNA: TGTGCCAGCAGCTCCCCACGGCGGTATAAAGAGACCCAGTACTTC. Translation gives CASSSPRRYKETQYF. The full variable domain, rest sourced from reference TRBV7-9 and TRBJ2-5, is DTGVSQNPRHKITKRGQNVTFRCDPISEHNRLYWYRQTLGQGPEFLTYFQNEAQLEKSRLLSDRFSAERPKGSFSTLEIQRTEQGDSAMYLCASSSPRRYKETQYFGPGTRLLVL.

This clonotype came up many times. The J gene is TRBJ2-7, the V gene TRBV5-1; TRBD2 matches at 9 bases. CDR3 length equals 14 residues. CDR1 and CDR2 from the germline V gene are SGHRS and YFSETQ. J gave up 1 base and V 6 bases, and 5 bases lay outside the gene matches. The chain's CDR3 is CASNPSGISYEQYF. Written as DNA, the CDR3 is TGCGCCAGCAATCCTAGCGGGATTTCCTACGAGCAGTACTTC.

The chain links TRBV6-6 to TRBJ1-2; D gene ambiguous. CDR3 length equals 12 residues. Trimming removed 6 bases from V and 4 bases from J, with 9 bases in between. CDR1 MNHNY and CDR2 SVGAGI come from the germline V gene (reference sequence). CDR3 nucleotides: TGTGCCAGCAGCTCGAAGTTCTATGGCTACACCTTC. Its translation is CASSSKFYGYTF.

The chain recombines TRBV5-5 with TRBJ1-5; TRBD1 matches 10 bases. CDR3 size: 16 residues. In germline, CDR1 is SGHKS, CDR2 YYEKEE (reference sequence). Germline trimming cut 1 base from V and 9 bases from J; bases unmatched to any gene: 10. The CDR3 region is CASSLTPGQGLWPQHF. In DNA form, the CDR3 reads TGTGCCAGCAGCTTGACTCCGGGACAGGGGTTGTGGCCCCAGCATTTT.

This clonotype was observed a handful of times. CDR3 nucleotides: TGTGCCAGCAGTTACCAAGGACTGTCCTACGAGCAGTACTTC. It specifies CASSYQGLSYEQYF. J is TRBJ2-7 and V is TRBV6-5; D possibly corresponds to TRBD2 (5 bases). Trimming pared 2 bases from V and 1 base from J, leaving 9 bases between. Germline V gene sequence: CDR1 MNHEY, CDR2 SVGAGI. This CDR3 contains 14 residues.

This clonotype appeared a few times. The V call is TRBV6-5, the J call TRBJ2-7; TRBD1 matches at 8 bases. Germline CDR1 and CDR2: MNHEY and SVGAGI. The V segment lost 0 bases and the J segment 0 bases; nucleotides outside the gene matches: 7. The CDR3 has 17 residues. In DNA form, the CDR3 reads TGTGCCAGCAGTTACTCGAAATGGACAGGGCACTCCTACGAGCAGTACTTC. It codes for CASSYSKWTGHSYEQYF.

The V and J genes are TRBV24-1 and TRBJ2-1; 8 bases agree with TRBD2. Unmatched junction bases numbered 10, after V lost 2 bases and J lost 5 bases. Germline V lookup: CDR1 KGHDR, CDR2 SFDVKD. The CDR3 has 17 residues. CDR3 nucleotide sequence: TGTGCCACCAGTGATTCCACCGGGACTAGTGCACACAATGAGCAGTTCTTC. Translated, it gives CATSDSTGTSAHNEQFF.

The chain combines TRBV4-1 with TRBJ2-1; 11 bases match TRBD2. The germline V gene has CDR1 MGHRA and CDR2 YSYEKL. The CDR3 runs 19 residues. Germline trimming cut 4 bases from V and 1 base from J; bases unmatched to any gene: 12. The CDR3 DNA sequence: TGCGCCAGCAGCCTGGGACTAGCGGCTCGTCCTCTATCCTACAATGAGCAGTTCTTC. Its protein is CASSLGLAARPLSYNEQFF.